This T cell receptor beta chain emerged from a study of blood T cells in healthy people across ages. Broader study findings: With age, beta diversity per million T cells declined roughly linearly, significantly by 35 to 40.

It was with a sample-barcoded 5' primer and a J-beta primer mix that a second PCR of roughly 6 to 12 cycles was run. TCRdb processed the 5' RACE reads anew with MiXCR; each CDR3 protein has one entry. The top ten clones hold over 2% of a sample with under 2,000,000 distinct CDR3 sequences, about 49% of them seen once. This clonotype was detected a few times. Its antigen is as yet unknown. Germline-derived CDR1 and CDR2 are SGHDN and FVKESK. CDR3 length: 15 amino acids. Trimming removed 0 bases at V and 3 bases at J, with 12 bases between. Sample: blood. The V gene is TRBV14, the J gene TRBJ2-7; D is undetermined. The TCR was taken from a woman aged 40 to 55 in good health. CDR3: CASSQDVTKGYEQYF. The DNA of the CDR3 is TGTGCCAGCAGCCAAGATGTGACGAAGGGCTACGAGCAGTACTTC.